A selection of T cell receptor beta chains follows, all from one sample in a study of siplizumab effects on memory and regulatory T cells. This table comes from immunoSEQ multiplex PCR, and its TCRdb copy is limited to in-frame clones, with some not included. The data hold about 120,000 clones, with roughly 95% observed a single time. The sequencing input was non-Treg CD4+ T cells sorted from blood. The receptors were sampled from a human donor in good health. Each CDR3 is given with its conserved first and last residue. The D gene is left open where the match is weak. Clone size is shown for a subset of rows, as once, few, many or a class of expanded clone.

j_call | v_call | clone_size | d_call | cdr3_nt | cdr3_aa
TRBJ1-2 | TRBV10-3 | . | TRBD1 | TGTGCCAACGGACAGGGGCTTGGCTACACCTTC | CANGQGLGYTF
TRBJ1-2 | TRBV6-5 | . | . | TGTGCCAGCAGTTATGTCGGAGGAGACTATGGCTACACCTTC | CASSYVGGDYGYTF
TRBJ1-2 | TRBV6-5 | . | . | TGTGCCAGCAGTTCCTACATATCTCCGGTTATTTATGGCTACACCTTC | CASSSYISPVIYGYTF
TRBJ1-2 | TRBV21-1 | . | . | TGTGCCAGCAGCACTAGACAGGGGAAAAAATTC | CASSTRQGKKF
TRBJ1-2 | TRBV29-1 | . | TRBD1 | TGCAGCGCTTCCCCGACAGGGTTCTATGGCTACACCTTC | CSASPTGFYGYTF
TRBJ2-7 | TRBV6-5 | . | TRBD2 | TGTGCCAGCAGTTCCTCCGGGACTACCGCTTCCTACGAGCAGTACTTC | CASSSSGTTASYEQYF
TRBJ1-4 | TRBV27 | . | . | TGTGCCAGCAGGGCCACTACTGCAACTAATGAAAAACTGTTTTTT | CASRATTATNEKLFF
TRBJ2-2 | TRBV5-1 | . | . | TGCGCCAGCAGCTTGGTGGCAGGGGGGAACGGGGAGCTGTTTTTT | CASSLVAGGNGELFF
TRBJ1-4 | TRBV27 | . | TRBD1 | TGTGCCAGCAGTTTTGGGACAGGGGGTAATGAAAAACTGTTTTTT | CASSFGTGGNEKLFF
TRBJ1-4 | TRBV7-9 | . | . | TGTGCCAGCAGCTTAGGGACACAAGCAACTAATGAAAAACTGTTTTTT | CASSLGTQATNEKLFF
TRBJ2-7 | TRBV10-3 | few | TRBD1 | TGTGCCATCAGTTCCGGGACAGATTCCTACGAGCAGTACTTC | CAISSGTDSYEQYF
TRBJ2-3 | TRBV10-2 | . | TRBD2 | TGCGCCAGCAGTACGGCACTAGCGGCTCATCGAGATACGCAGTATTTT | CASSTALAAHRDTQYF